The entry below describes one T cell receptor (beta chain). CDR3 length: 13 residues. The germline V gene has CDR1 SQVTM and CDR2 ANQGSEA. Trimming stripped 3 bases from V and 5 bases from J, with 13 bases between. Sample-barcoded 5' priming and a J-beta primer mix drove a second PCR of about 6 to 12 cycles. TCRdb recomputed calls from the 5' RACE reads with MiXCR, one row per CDR3 protein. The sample has approximately 2,000,000 distinct CDR3 sequences; roughly two fifths are singletons. The sample originates from a study of blood T cells in healthy people across ages. Peripheral blood samples of roughly 9.8 milliliters were drawn from each donor.

The specimen was blood. The clonotype comes from a human donor in good health. The V and J genes are TRBV29-1 and TRBJ2-5, with a possible D match to TRBD2 (5 bases). The CDR3 reads CSVDVSRGETQYF. CDR3 coding DNA: TGCAGCGTTGACGTCAGCCGAGGGGAGACCCAGTACTTC.